The 12 T cell receptor beta chains below were found in one sample sequenced in a study of CD8 T cells in Susac syndrome. RNA, at about 0.45 to 1 ug, was reverse transcribed with random hexamers. TCRdb reprocessed the immunoSEQ multiplex PCR reads with MiXCR, giving one entry per CDR3 protein. This sample has 200,000 or so distinct CDR3 sequences, with almost 96% found just once. Material: CD4+ T cells from PBMCs. The receptors derive from a human donor with multiple sclerosis.

The chain couples TRBV20-1 to TRBJ2-7; D not certain. CDR1 is DFQATT and CDR2 is SNEGSKA in the germline V gene (reference sequence). There are 13 residues in the CDR3. Trimming stripped 5 bases from V and 3 bases from J, with 14 bases between. The chain's CDR3 is CSARRRVLYEQYF. The DNA of the CDR3 is TGCAGTGCTCGGAGACGGGTTCTCTACGAGCAGTACTTC.

The chain recombines TRBV29-1 with TRBJ2-3; 9 nucleotides agree with TRBD2. The CDR3 has 12 residues. CDR1 SQVTM and CDR2 ANQGSEA come from the germline V gene. Unmatched junction bases numbered 0, after V lost 7 bases and J lost 1 base. CDR3 loop: CSGGGGTDTQYF. CDR3 DNA: TGCAGCGGCGGGGGGGGCACAGATACGCAGTATTTT.

The chain combines TRBV28 with TRBJ2-7; the D gene could be TRBD1 or TRBD2 (5 bases each). CDR1 and CDR2 from the germline V gene are MDHEN and SYDVKM. V lost 3 bases and J lost 5, with 29 bases in between. The CDR3 runs to 19 residues. CDR3 region: CASSLGVRDFVQPGHEQYF. Written as DNA, the CDR3 is TGTGCCAGCAGTTTGGGCGTTAGGGATTTCGTACAACCGGGACACGAGCAGTACTTC.

The V gene is TRBV6-1, the J gene TRBJ2-1; 12 bases match TRBD2. The CDR3 contains 17 residues. Germline assignment: CDR1 MNHNS and CDR2 SASEGT. The V gene end was trimmed by 5 bases and the J gene end by 6 bases; junction bases not matched to a gene: 11. The CDR3 loop reads CASSPAQGLAGTNEQFF. The CDR3 bases are TGTGCCAGCAGTCCGGCCCAAGGACTAGCGGGGACCAATGAGCAGTTCTTC.

The CDR3, as DNA: TGTGCCAGCAGCCCGCGGTCGGGCGAGGTTAAGACCCAGTACTTC. It yields the protein CASSPRSGEVKTQYF. The genes are TRBV13 and TRBJ2-5; the D is unclear. With 5 bases removed from V and 6 bases from J, the gap between germline ends came to 19 bases. The CDR3 contains 15 residues. Per germline, CDR1 PRHDT and CDR2 FYEKMQ (reference sequence).

The chain uses TRBV15 and TRBJ2-5; D is ambiguous. The CDR3 is 12 residues long. Between the trimmed V and J ends, which lost 4 bases and 5 bases, there was a span of 8 bases. Germline lookup yields CDR1 LNHNV and CDR2 YYDKDF (reference sequence). The chain's CDR3 is CATSKPRETQYF. The CDR3 region has the DNA TGTGCCACCAGCAAACCCCGGGAGACCCAGTACTTC.

This clonotype has a single count. The chain uses TRBV20-1 and TRBJ2-1; weak D call: TRBD2 (6 bases). The germline V gene encodes CDR1 DFQATT and CDR2 SNEGSKA (reference sequence). The CDR3 loop spans 16 amino acids. Trimming removed 0 bases at V and 5 bases at J, with 17 bases between. The CDR3 loop is CSARDWRRGPNNEQFF. The DNA for the CDR3 is TGCAGTGCTAGAGATTGGAGGAGGGGACCCAACAATGAGCAGTTCTTC.

The V gene is TRBV1, the J gene TRBJ2-7; the table's D gene call, TRBD1, was not cross checked with the DNA. TRBV1 counts as a pseudogene. The CDR3 runs 14 residues. The chain's CDR3 is CTSSQDLSGYEQYF. DNA for the CDR3: TGCACCAGCAGCCAAGATCTGTCCGGGTACGAGCAGTACTTC.

V and J are TRBV2 and TRBJ1-2; D remains ambiguous. The CDR3 extends over 13 amino acids. V was cut by 0 bases and J by 2 bases, with 4 bases left in between. Germline CDR1 and CDR2: SNHLY and FYNNEI. For the CDR3, the DNA is TGTGCCAGCAGTGAAGCCCAAAACTATGGCTACACCTTC. The encoded protein is CASSEAQNYGYTF. The complete variable domain, with remaining parts taken from reference TRBV2 and TRBJ1-2, reads EPEVTQTPSHQVTQMGQEVILRCVPISNHLYFYWYRQILGQKVEFLVSFYNNEISEKSEIFDDQFSVERPDGSNFTLKIRSTKLEDSAMYFCASSEAQNYGYTFGSGTRLTVV.

This clonotype was picked up one time. The chain links TRBV18 to TRBJ2-3; D is perhaps TRBD1 (5 bases). The CDR3 runs to 17 residues. The V and J ends lost 3 bases and 1 base respectively, with 17 bases between them. CDR1 and CDR2 from the germline V gene are KGHSH and LQKENI. In DNA form, the CDR3 reads TGTGCCAGCTCACCCCTCGCCAGGGTCTTCGGCACAGATACGCAGTATTTT. It codes for CASSPLARVFGTDTQYF.

The rearrangement uses TRBV28 and TRBJ2-1, with D hard to call. The CDR3 is made up of 11 amino acids. Germline V CDR1 and CDR2: MDHEN, SYDVKM. V gave up 3 bases and J gave up 8 bases, with 5 bases separating them. The CDR3 coding sequence is TGTGCCAGCAGTTTTGCTCATGAGCAGTTCTTC. Amino acids: CASSFAHEQFF.

The chain is built from TRBV30 and TRBJ1-5; 8 bases align to TRBD1. The germline CDR1 and CDR2 sequences are GTSNPN and SVGIG (reference sequence). Unmatched junction bases numbered 9, after V lost 3 bases and J lost 2 bases. The CDR3 extends over 16 amino acids. The CDR3 spells CAWRDRDFYGNQPQHF. The CDR3 DNA reads as TGTGCCTGGAGGGACAGGGACTTCTATGGCAATCAGCCCCAGCATTTT.